A selection of T cell receptor beta chains follows, all from one sample in a study of blood T cell repertoires in COVID-19. Profiled with immunoSEQ multiplex PCR; TCRdb holds only in-frame clones, not every one. The sample consists of 77,000 or so clones, approximately 83% of them appearing once. The sequenced sample consisted of peripheral blood. Every receptor here comes from a man younger than 45 with COVID-19, enrolled during active disease. The CDR3 runs from the conserved cysteine through the conserved F or W. The D gene is left open where the match is weak. Size tells how often a clone was seen (once, few, many) or the class of an expanded clone, and some rows leave it out.

cdr3_nt cdr3_aa clone_size j_call v_call d_call
TGTGCCGGAGCACCCCAGAACACTGAAGCTTTCTTT CAGAPQNTEAFF once TRBJ1-1 TRBV2 NA
TGTGCCAGCACAGCGGAGCGCTACGAGCAGTACTTC CASTAERYEQYF NA TRBJ2-7 TRBV28 NA
TGTGCCAGTAGTAGACAACAGTCTAATGAAAAACTGTTTTTT CASSRQQSNEKLFF few TRBJ1-4 TRBV19 NA
TGTGCTAGCAGCAATCAGGGGTACCAAGAGACCCAGTACTTC CASSNQGYQETQYF NA TRBJ2-5 TRBV7-7 NA
TGTGCCAGCAGCGTAGCTGGGAGATCGCGGGAGACCCAGTACTTC CASSVAGRSRETQYF once TRBJ2-5 TRBV9 NA
TGTGCCAGCAGTGCTCGGGACAGAGGCTATGGCTACACCTTC CASSARDRGYGYTF once TRBJ1-2 TRBV25-1 TRBD1
TGTGCCAGTAGACGCAACGGACAGGGGACCGTCAACACTGAAGCTTTCTTT CASRRNGQGTVNTEAFF once TRBJ1-1 TRBV19 TRBD1
TGTGCCAGCAGCCAAGTTGCGGGAGCCCGGGAGACCCAGTACTTC CASSQVAGARETQYF NA TRBJ2-5 TRBV3-1/TRBV3-2 TRBD2
TGCAGCGGACAAAGACAGGGTGGCACTGAAGCTTTCTTT CSGQRQGGTEAFF NA TRBJ1-1 TRBV29-1 TRBD1
TGTGCCAGCAGTCCCATACCCTCACCGGGGACAGGGAAGGGTGTGAGCAATCAGCCCCAGCATTTT CASSPIPSPGTGKGVSNQPQHF NA TRBJ1-5 TRBV28 TRBD1
TGTGCCAGTAGCCCCCTCAGGGGCGGTGAGCAGTTCTTC CASSPLRGGEQFF NA TRBJ2-1 TRBV19 NA
TGTGCCAGCACTCAGGGCGCTGCAGCCAAAAACATTCAGTACTTC CASTQGAAAKNIQYF NA TRBJ2-4 TRBV2 NA
TGTGCCAGCAGTGCCCCAGGGGGCCAACGAAGCACTGAAGCTTTCTTT CASSAPGGQRSTEAFF NA TRBJ1-1 TRBV2 TRBD1
TGCAGCGTTTCGTCGGGGGGTTCCTACGAGCAGTACTTC CSVSSGGSYEQYF NA TRBJ2-7 TRBV29-1 TRBD2
TGTGCCAGCAGCCAAGCTGTAGGGGGAAACGCTGAAGCTTTCTTT CASSQAVGGNAEAFF NA TRBJ1-1 TRBV4-2 NA
TGTGCCAGCAGTTTAGGGGAGAATTACGAGCAGTACTTC CASSLGENYEQYF NA TRBJ2-7 TRBV27 NA
TGTGCCAGCAGCGTAGGCCGGGGGGCCGGCCCAGATACGCAGTATTTT CASSVGRGAGPDTQYF NA TRBJ2-3 TRBV9 NA
TGTGCCAGCAGCTTCGGCACAGATACGCAGTATTTT CASSFGTDTQYF NA TRBJ2-3 TRBV5-5 NA
TGTGCCAGCAGTCCGGCAGGGGTAAGCTTGGAATATGGCTACACCTTC CASSPAGVSLEYGYTF NA TRBJ1-2 TRBV28 NA
TGTGCCAGCAGTAAGGGAGCCGAGCAGTACTTC CASSKGAEQYF NA TRBJ2-7 TRBV6-6 NA
TGTGCCAGTAGTGGCCCGCGCGAGGCGAACTATGGCTACACCTTC CASSGPREANYGYTF NA TRBJ1-2 TRBV19 NA
TGTGCCAGCAGCTTAGTTCCCGGGGGAGGGGACTACGAGCAGTACTTC CASSLVPGGGDYEQYF NA TRBJ2-7 TRBV11-2 TRBD2
TGTGCCAGCAGCCCCTCTAGCGGGAGGGCCGGACGAGAGACCCAGTACTTC CASSPSSGRAGRETQYF NA TRBJ2-5 TRBV4-2 TRBD2
TGTGCCAGTAGTATAGGTCGACAGGGAATGAACACTGAAGCTTTCTTT CASSIGRQGMNTEAFF NA TRBJ1-1 TRBV19 TRBD1
TGTGCCAGCAGCGACGAGACAGGGGGCAACACTGAAGCTTTCTTT CASSDETGGNTEAFF NA TRBJ1-1 TRBV7-6 TRBD1
TGTGCCACCAGCAGACAGAGGGATAGCAATCAGCCCCAGCATTTT CATSRQRDSNQPQHF NA TRBJ1-5 TRBV15 NA
TGTGCCAGCAGGCAAACAGGGGATGAAAAACTGTTTTTT CASRQTGDEKLFF NA TRBJ1-4 TRBV27 TRBD1
TGTGCCAGTAGTATAGATCCGCGACAGGGAGGAAATCAGCCCCAGCATTTT CASSIDPRQGGNQPQHF NA TRBJ1-5 TRBV19 TRBD1